What follows are 18 T cell receptor beta chains derived from one specimen sequenced in a study of T cells in Graves' hyperthyroidism and ophthalmopathy. What was amplified from RNA transcripts were TCR beta CDR3 regions. A first-round RT-PCR of the TCR CDR3 used the HTBI primer set. TCRdb redid the calling of the multiplex PCR reads with MiXCR, one entry per CDR3 protein. The repertoire has 300,000 to 350,000 distinct CDR3 sequences, roughly 20% of them found once; the top ten carry around 15%. Sequenced sample: blood. The receptors stem from a woman in her thirties or forties with Graves' ophthalmopathy.

This clonotype was detected ten times or more. The chain combines TRBV2 with TRBJ1-1; the D gene is possibly TRBD1 (5 bases). The CDR3 extends over 11 amino acids. Germline values: CDR1 SNHLY, CDR2 FYNNEI. Trimming took 6 bases from V and 12 from J, leaving 14 bases between them. CDR3 nucleotides: TGTGCCAGCAGGCAGACAGCCGTTCCTTTCTTT. This translates into CASRQTAVPFF. The full variable domain, rest sourced from reference TRBV2 and TRBJ1-1, is EPEVTQTPSHQVTQMGQEVILRCVPISNHLYFYWYRQILGQKVEFLVSFYNNEISEKSEIFDDQFSVERPDGSNFTLKIRSTKLEDSAMYFCASRQTAVPFFGQGTRLTVV.

This clonotype was seen at least ten times. V is TRBV5-1 and J is TRBJ2-7; 10 bases fit TRBD2. This CDR3 comprises 14 residues. The germline gives CDR1 SGHRS, CDR2 YFSETQ. The junction had 3 bases not matched to a gene; V was cut back by 1 base and J by 5 bases. As DNA, the CDR3 is TGCGCCAGCAGCTTGACTAGCGGGAACCACGAGCAGTACTTC. Protein product: CASSLTSGNHEQYF.

This clonotype was detected ten times or more. A read error may produce the germline difference seen at one junction end. The V gene is TRBV6-1, the J gene TRBJ1-1, with D uncertain. The length of the CDR3 is 14 residues. CDR1 and CDR2 (germline): MNHNS, SASEGT. CDR3 DNA sequence: TGTGCCAGCAGTGAAATGATGGGGAACGCTGAAGCTTTCTTT. It specifies CASSEMMGNAEAFF.

This clonotype was seen ten or more times. The rearrangement joins TRBV6-5 to TRBJ2-7, with 7 bases lining up with TRBD1. V shed 3 bases, J shed 0 bases, and the junction held 5 bases outside the gene matches. This CDR3 is built from 15 residues. The germline gives CDR1 MNHEY, CDR2 SVGAGI. The CDR3 DNA sequence: TGTGCCAGCAGTTATGGCGGACAGGTCTCCTACGAGCAGTACTTC. Its translation is CASSYGGQVSYEQYF.

The chain combines TRBV6-5 with TRBJ1-1; D is uncertain. Germline values: CDR1 MNHEY, CDR2 SVGAGI. The CDR3 is 14 residues long. The germline V and J ends were trimmed by 4 bases and 0 bases, with 9 bases remaining between them. CDR3 sequence: CASSFRLMNTEAFF. CDR3 nucleotides: TGTGCCAGCAGTTTCAGGTTGATGAACACTGAAGCTTTCTTT.

For the CDR3, the DNA is TGTGCCAGCATCAGTCCCGGACAGAACGAGCAGTACTTC. Translated: CASISPGQNEQYF. This chain uses TRBV28 with TRBJ2-7; weak D call: TRBD1 (6 bases). This CDR3 spans 13 amino acids. The V gene's germline CDR1 is MDHEN and CDR2 SYDVKM. Trimming left V 7 bases short and J 5 bases short, with 15 bases between.

This clonotype has at least ten counts. The gene calls are TRBV19 and TRBJ1-2; possible D gene TRBD1, 5 bases. The CDR3 length is 14 residues. Germline V gene lookup returns CDR1 LNHDA and CDR2 SQIVND (reference sequence). The ends were cut back, 7 bases at V and 5 bases at J, with 17 bases in the middle. The CDR3 DNA reads TGTGCCAGTAACGGGAACGGGGCCTTATATGGCTACACCTTC. Its translation is CASNGNGALYGYTF.

The gene calls are TRBV11-2 and TRBJ1-3; the D is unclear. The CDR3 totals 13 residues. V was shortened by 5 bases and J by 2 bases, with 7 bases between the two germline ends. From germline, CDR1 is SGHAT and CDR2 FQNNGV. The chain's CDR3 is CASSQKAGNTIYF. CDR3 bases: TGTGCCAGCAGCCAAAAAGCTGGAAACACCATATATTTT.

The chain is built from TRBV4-1 and TRBJ2-5; perhaps TRBD1 as D (6 bases). Germline values: CDR1 MGHRA, CDR2 YSYEKL. There are 17 residues in the CDR3. Trimming pared 4 bases from V and 5 bases from J, leaving 23 bases between. CDR3 sequence reads: CASSPGPNSPGEETQYF. CDR3 nucleotide sequence: TGCGCCAGCAGCCCGGGACCGAACTCCCCAGGGGAGGAGACCCAGTACTTC.

In this sample, this clonotype turned up many times. The V gene is TRBV10-2, the J gene TRBJ2-7; D is uncertain. The CDR3 is 10 residues long. Germline assignment: CDR1 WSHSY and CDR2 SAAADI. Deletions cut 8 bases from V and 2 bases from J, with 4 bases between. In DNA form, the CDR3 reads TGCGCCAGCGCTACCTACGAGCAGTACTTC. Residues: CASATYEQYF.

This clonotype was counted ten times or more. The chain is built from TRBV5-1 and TRBJ1-2; D is uncertain. The V end was cut by 2 bases, the J end by 3 bases, with 11 bases between. The germline V gene has CDR1 SGHRS and CDR2 YFSETQ. The CDR3 contains 14 residues. The CDR3 protein is CASSFGSGDYGYTF. The DNA of the CDR3 is TGCGCCAGCAGCTTCGGCAGCGGGGACTATGGCTACACCTTC.

This chain connects TRBV27 to TRBJ2-7; D remains ambiguous. V lost 4 bases and J 3 bases, leaving 16 bases between the germline ends. This CDR3 is 15 amino acids long. Germline CDR1 and CDR2: MNHEY and SMNVEV (reference sequence). In DNA form, the CDR3 reads TGTGCCAGCAGTTCCCTAACTGAGGCCCACTACGAGCAGTACTTC. As protein: CASSSLTEAHYEQYF.

The sample holds many counts of this clonotype. The chain has TRBV20-1 and TRBJ1-2; a weak D match, TRBD1 (5 bases). The V and J ends lost 8 bases and 7 bases respectively, with 17 bases between them. The CDR3 extends over 12 amino acids. In germline, CDR1 is DFQATT, CDR2 SNEGSKA (reference sequence). CDR3: CSTPSRVGGYTF. The CDR3 coding sequence is TGCAGTACCCCCAGCAGGGTTGGTGGCTACACCTTC.

In its sample, this clonotype was seen many times. The rearrangement joins TRBV28 to TRBJ1-5, with D possibly being TRBD1 (6 bases). CDR1 is MDHEN and CDR2 is SYDVKM in the germline V gene. This CDR3 is built from 15 residues. The V and J ends lost 6 bases and 1 base respectively, with 13 bases between them. The CDR3 sequence is CASRRGAMSNQPQHF. The CDR3, as DNA: TGTGCCAGCAGGAGGGGGGCGATGAGCAATCAGCCCCAGCATTTT. The entire variable domain, with the rest obtained from reference TRBV28 and TRBJ1-5, is as follows: DVKVTQSSRYLVKRTGEKVFLECVQDMDHENMFWYRQDPGLGLRLIYFSYDVKMKEKGDIPEGYSVSREKKERFSLILESASTNQTSMYLCASRRGAMSNQPQHFGDGTRLSIL.

This chain connects TRBV6-1 to TRBJ2-5, with D possibly being TRBD2 (6 bases). This CDR3 region has 15 residues. V lost 2 bases and J 4 bases, leaving 14 bases between the germline ends. CDR1 and CDR2 (germline): MNHNS, SASEGT. The CDR3 reads CASSERRGSRETQYF. As DNA, the CDR3 is TGTGCCAGCAGTGAAAGGAGGGGTAGCCGAGAGACCCAGTACTTC.

This clonotype occurred many times. This chain connects TRBV25-1 to TRBJ2-7; possible D gene TRBD2, 5 bases. The CDR3 loop spans 14 amino acids. The V end was cut by 3 bases, the J end by 6 bases, with 15 bases between. CDR1 is MGHDK and CDR2 is SYGVNS in the germline V gene. The CDR3 reads CASSEKGVLSEQYF. Written as DNA, the CDR3 is TGTGCCAGCAGTGAGAAGGGAGTTTTGTCCGAGCAGTACTTC.

This clonotype was seen at least ten times. V usage is TRBV29-1 and J usage is TRBJ1-1; possible D gene TRBD1, 6 bases. Germline V gene data show CDR1 as SQVTM and CDR2 as ANQGSEA. The CDR3 contains 13 residues. Trimming stripped 4 bases from V and 1 base from J, with 10 bases between. CDR3 residues: CSVVPRGNTEAFF. CDR3 DNA sequence: TGCAGCGTTGTACCCAGGGGGAACACTGAAGCTTTCTTT.

The table lists this clonotype with many counts. A much larger clonotype is one base distant, so this may be a read error. V gene TRBV27 combines with J gene TRBJ2-5; D gene uncertain. The CDR3 has 11 residues. Germline CDR1 MNHEY, CDR2 SMNVEV (reference sequence). The CDR3: CASRSRTTQCF. CDR3 coding DNA: TGTGCCAGCAGGAGTAGGACGACCCAGTGCTTC.